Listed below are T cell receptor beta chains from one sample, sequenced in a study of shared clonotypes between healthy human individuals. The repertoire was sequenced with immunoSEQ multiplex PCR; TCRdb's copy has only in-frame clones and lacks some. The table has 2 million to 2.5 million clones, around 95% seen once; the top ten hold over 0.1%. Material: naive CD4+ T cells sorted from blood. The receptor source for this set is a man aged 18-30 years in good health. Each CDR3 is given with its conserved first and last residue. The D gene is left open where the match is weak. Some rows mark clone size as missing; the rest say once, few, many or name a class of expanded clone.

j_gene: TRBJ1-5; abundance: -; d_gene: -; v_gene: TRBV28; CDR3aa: CASSFSSQPQHF
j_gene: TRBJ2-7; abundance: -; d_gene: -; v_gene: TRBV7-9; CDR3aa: CASSFRPGLEQYF
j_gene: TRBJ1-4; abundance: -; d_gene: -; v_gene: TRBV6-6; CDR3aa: CASSSGGKNEKLFF
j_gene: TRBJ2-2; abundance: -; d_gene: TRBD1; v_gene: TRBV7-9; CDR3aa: CASSPRTGVGGELFF
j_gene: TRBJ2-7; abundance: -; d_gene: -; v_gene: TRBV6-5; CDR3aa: CASSEASGGSYEQYF
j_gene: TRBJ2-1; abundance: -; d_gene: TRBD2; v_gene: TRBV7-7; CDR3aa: CASSPGTSGSHGQFF
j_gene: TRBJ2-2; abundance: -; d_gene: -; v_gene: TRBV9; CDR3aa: CASSVGRMGAGSGELFF
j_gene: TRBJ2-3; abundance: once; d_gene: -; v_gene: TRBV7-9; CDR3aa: CASSLQGIGDTQYF
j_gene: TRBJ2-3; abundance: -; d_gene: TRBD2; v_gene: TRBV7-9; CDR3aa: CASSPGLAEADTQYF
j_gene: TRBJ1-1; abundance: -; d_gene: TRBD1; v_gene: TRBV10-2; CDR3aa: CASSEFGQGNTEAFF
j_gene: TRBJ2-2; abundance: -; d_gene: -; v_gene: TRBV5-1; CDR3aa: CASSARNTGELFF
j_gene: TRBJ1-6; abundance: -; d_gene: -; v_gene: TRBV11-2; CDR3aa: CASSLIGNSPLHF
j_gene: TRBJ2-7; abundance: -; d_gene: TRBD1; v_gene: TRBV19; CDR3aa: CASKDRDPPYEQYF
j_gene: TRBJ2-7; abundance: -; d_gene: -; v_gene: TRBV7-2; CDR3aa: CASSMGLLNEQYF
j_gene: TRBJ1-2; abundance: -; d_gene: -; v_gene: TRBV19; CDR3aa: CASSLDPGRRGYTF
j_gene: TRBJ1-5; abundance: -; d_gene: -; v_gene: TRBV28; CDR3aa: CASSFSGATYSNQPQHF
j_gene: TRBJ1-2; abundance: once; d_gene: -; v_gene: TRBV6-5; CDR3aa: CASSPGGTNYGYTF
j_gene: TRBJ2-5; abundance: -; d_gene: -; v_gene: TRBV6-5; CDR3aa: CASSRTIQETQYF
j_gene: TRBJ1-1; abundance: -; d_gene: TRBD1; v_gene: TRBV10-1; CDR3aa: CASSPGTGRTEAFF
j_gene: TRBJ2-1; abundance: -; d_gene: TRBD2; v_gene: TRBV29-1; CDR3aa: CSARTSGNNEQFF
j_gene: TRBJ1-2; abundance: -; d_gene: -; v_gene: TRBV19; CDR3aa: CASSIDRGYGYTF
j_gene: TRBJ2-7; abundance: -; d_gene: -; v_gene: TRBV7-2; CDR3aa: CASARSGLGSEQYF
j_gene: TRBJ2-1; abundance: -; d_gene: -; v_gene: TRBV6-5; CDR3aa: CASSPAGTHNEQFF
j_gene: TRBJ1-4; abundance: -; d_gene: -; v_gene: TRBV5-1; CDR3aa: CASSLDRQPTNEKLFF
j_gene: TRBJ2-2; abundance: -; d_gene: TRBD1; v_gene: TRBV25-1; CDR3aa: CASSERGRELFF
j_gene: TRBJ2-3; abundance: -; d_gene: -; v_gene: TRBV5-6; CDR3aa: CASSLQGLSSTDTQYF
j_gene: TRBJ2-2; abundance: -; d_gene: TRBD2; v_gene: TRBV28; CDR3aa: CASSSVGGTGELFF
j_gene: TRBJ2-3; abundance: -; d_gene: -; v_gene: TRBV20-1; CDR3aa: CSASDPPAQYF
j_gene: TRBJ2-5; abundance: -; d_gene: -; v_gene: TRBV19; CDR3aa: CASSIRGPGGETQYF
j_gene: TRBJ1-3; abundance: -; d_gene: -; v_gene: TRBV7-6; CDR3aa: CASSLLARSGNTIYF
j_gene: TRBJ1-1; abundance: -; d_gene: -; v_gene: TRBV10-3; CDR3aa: CAISSTAANTEAFF